The present T cell receptor beta chain was sequenced within a study of blood T cell repertoires in COVID-19. Across the whole study: Italy, Spain and the United States were the sources of the convalescent and acute COVID-19 samples. The analysed material was cDNA or gDNA that came from T cells, B-cell-depleted T cells, or PBMCs.

In the original analysis: Amplified reference gene primers provided the basis for estimating nucleated cell counts. Using immunoSEQ multiplex PCR, the repertoire was profiled, and TCRdb retains in-frame clones only, with some absent. V, J and clone size reflect that table, while D and trimming were determined from the DNA. The table has 210,000 or so clones, around nine tenths seen once; the top ten hold around 4.8%. Trimming removed 6 bases from V and 7 bases from J; junction bases left unmatched: 6. The CDR3 extends over 13 amino acids. The germline gives CDR1 LNHDA, CDR2 SQIVND (reference sequence).

The sequenced material came from peripheral blood. The source of this sequence is a woman aged 40 to 50 with acute or convalescent COVID-19. The genes are TRBV19 and TRBJ1-1, with 9 bases fitting TRBD1. CDR3 loop: CASSGSGQGEAFF. The DNA of the CDR3 is TGTGCCAGTAGCGGCTCGGGACAGGGTGAAGCTTTCTTT.